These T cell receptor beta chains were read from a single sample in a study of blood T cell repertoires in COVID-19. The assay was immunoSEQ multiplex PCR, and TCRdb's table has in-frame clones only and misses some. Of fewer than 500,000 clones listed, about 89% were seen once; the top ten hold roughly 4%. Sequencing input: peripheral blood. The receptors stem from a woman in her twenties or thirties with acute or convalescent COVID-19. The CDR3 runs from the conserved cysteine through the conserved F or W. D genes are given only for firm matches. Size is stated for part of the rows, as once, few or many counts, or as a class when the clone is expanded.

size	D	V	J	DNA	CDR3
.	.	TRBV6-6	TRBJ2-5	TGTGCCAGCAGTTACGTGTTCGGGAGATTGGGAGAGACCCAGTACTTC	CASSYVFGRLGETQYF
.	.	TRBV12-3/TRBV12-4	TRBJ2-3	TGTGCCAGCAGTCCGCGGGGAGATACGCAGTATTTT	CASSPRGDTQYF
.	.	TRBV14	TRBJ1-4	TGTGCCAGCAGCCGGAGCTTTAATGAAAAACTGTTTTTT	CASSRSFNEKLFF
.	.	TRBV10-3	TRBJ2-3	TGTGCCATCAGTGACCCCATTGGGCGGGGAGATACCACAGATACGCAGTATTTT	CAISDPIGRGDTTDTQYF
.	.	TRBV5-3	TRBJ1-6	TGTGCCAGAAGCGTCGGGACATGGACCAATTCACCCCTCCACTTT	CARSVGTWTNSPLHF
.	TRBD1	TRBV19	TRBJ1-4	TGTGCCAGTAGAAAAGGGGACAGAACTAATGAAAAACTGTTTTTT	CASRKGDRTNEKLFF
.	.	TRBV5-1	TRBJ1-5	TGCGCCAGCAGCTCCGGGACTGGGAGTAATCAGCCCCAGCATTTT	CASSSGTGSNQPQHF
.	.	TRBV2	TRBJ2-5	TGTGCCAGCAGTGGGTCCACAGGGTACGAGACCCAGTACTTC	CASSGSTGYETQYF
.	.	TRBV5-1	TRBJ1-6	TGCGCCAGCAGCTTGGGACAGGTCGATTCACCCCTCCACTTT	CASSLGQVDSPLHF
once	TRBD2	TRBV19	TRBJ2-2	TGTGCCAGTAGTATCGGACTAGACAACACCGGGGAGCTGTTTTTT	CASSIGLDNTGELFF
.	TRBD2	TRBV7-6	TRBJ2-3	TGTGCCAGCAGCTTAGGGACTAGCGGGGGGGATACAGATACGCAGTATTTT	CASSLGTSGGDTDTQYF
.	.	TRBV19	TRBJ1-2	TGTGCCACCGAGGGGAGGGACTATGGCTACACCTTC	CATEGRDYGYTF
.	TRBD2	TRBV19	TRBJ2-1	TGTGCCAGTAGTCGGATGACTAGCGGGGGGGCCCATGAGCAGTTCTTC	CASSRMTSGGAHEQFF
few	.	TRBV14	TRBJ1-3	TGTGCCAGCAGCCATGTAAAGGGAGCTGGAAACACCATATATTTT	CASSHVKGAGNTIYF
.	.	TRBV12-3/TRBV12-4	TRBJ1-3	TGTGCCAGCAGTTTTCTCCCTGGAAACACCATATATTTT	CASSFLPGNTIYF
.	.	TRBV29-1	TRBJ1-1	TGCAGCGTTGAAGATGGAGGAGTTGGTGAAGCTTTCTTT	CSVEDGGVGEAFF
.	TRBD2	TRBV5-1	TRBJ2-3	TGCGCCAGCAGCTTGGGAGTCGGGGGGGCAGATACGCAGTATTTT	CASSLGVGGADTQYF
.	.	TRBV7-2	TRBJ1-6	TGTGCCAGCAGCTCCCGACGGGATAATTCACCCCTCCACTTT	CASSSRRDNSPLHF
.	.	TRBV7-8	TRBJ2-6	TGTGCCAGCAGCACAGGTGGGGTTGGGGCCAACGTCCTGACTTTC	CASSTGGVGANVLTF
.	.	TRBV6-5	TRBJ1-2	TGTGCCACCCAGCCGGAGAGACAGAGGCTCTATGGCTACACCTTC	CATQPERQRLYGYTF
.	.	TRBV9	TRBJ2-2	TGTGCCAGCTCCCCATGGAGTCCAACCGGGGAGCTGTTTTTT	CASSPWSPTGELFF
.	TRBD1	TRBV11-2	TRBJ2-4	TGTGCCAGCAGCTTAGGTACAGGGGCCCCTAACATTCAGTACTTC	CASSLGTGAPNIQYF
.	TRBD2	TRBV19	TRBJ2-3	TGTGCCAGTAGTGGACAGCGGGGGACCCCAGATACGCAGTATTTT	CASSGQRGTPDTQYF
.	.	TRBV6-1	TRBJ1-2	TGTGCCAGCAGCGAAGCTTGGGGGAGGGACTATGGCTACACCTTC	CASSEAWGRDYGYTF
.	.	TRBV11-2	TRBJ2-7	TGTGCCAGCAGACTCCGCGTGGCAGGGTATTCCGAGCAGTACTTC	CASRLRVAGYSEQYF
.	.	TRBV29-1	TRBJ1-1	TGCAGCGTTGAGTTTAGGGGGAACACTGAAGCTTTCTTT	CSVEFRGNTEAFF
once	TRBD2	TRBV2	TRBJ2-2	TGTGCCAGCCAGGGCCCCGCGGGAGGCGGGGAGCTGTTTTTT	CASQGPAGGGELFF
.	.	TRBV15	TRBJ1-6	TGTGCCACCAGGGCACGACAGGAGGATTCACCCCTCCACTTT	CATRARQEDSPLHF
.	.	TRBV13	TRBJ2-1	TGTGCCAGCAGCTCCCTCCTCTCTAGAGCGTCCTACAATGAGCAGTTCTTC	CASSSLLSRASYNEQFF
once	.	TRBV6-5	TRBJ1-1	TGTGCCAGCAGTTACTTCTCCGGGGGTTTAACTGAAGCTTTCTTT	CASSYFSGGLTEAFF
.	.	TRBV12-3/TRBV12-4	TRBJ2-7	TGTGCCAGCAGTTTTGTAGGGGTGAACGAGCAGTACTTC	CASSFVGVNEQYF
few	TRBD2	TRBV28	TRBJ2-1	TGTGCCAGCAGTGCTAGCGGGGGCGGGAGCTCCTACAATGAGCAGTTCTTC	CASSASGGGSSYNEQFF
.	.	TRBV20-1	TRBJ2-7	TGCAGTGCTAGCGGGGGCTACGAGCAGTACTTC	CSASGGYEQYF
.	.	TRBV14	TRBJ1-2	TGTGCCAGCAGCCAAGTCGCAGGGTGGAACTATGGCTACACCTTC	CASSQVAGWNYGYTF
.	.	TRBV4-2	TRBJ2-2	TGTGCCAGCAGCCAAGATGGCCCGCACACCGGGGAGCTGTTTTTT	CASSQDGPHTGELFF
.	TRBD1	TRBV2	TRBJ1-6	TGTGCCAGCAGTGATTACAGGGGGCAGACCTATAATTCACCCCTCCACTTT	CASSDYRGQTYNSPLHF
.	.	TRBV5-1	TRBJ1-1	TGCGCCAGCAGCATGGGTAATGAAGCTTTCTTT	CASSMGNEAFF
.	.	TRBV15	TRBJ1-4	TGTGCCACCAGCAGAGAGGCGGGCCCGAATAATGAAAAACTGTTTTTT	CATSREAGPNNEKLFF
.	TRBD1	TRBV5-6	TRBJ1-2	TGTGCCAGCAGCTTTGGGACAGGGGGTGGCTACACCTTC	CASSFGTGGGYTF
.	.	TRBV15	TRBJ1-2	TGTGCCACCAGCAGAGGTCAGTCTGATGACTATGGCTACACCTTC	CATSRGQSDDYGYTF
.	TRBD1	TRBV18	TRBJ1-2	TGTGCCAGCTCCCAGGACAGGAACTATGGCTACACCTTC	CASSQDRNYGYTF
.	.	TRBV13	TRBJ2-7	TGTGCCAGCAGCTTAGGGCGGGGACTCTACGAGCAGTACTTC	CASSLGRGLYEQYF
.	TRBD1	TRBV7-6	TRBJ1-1	TGTGCCAGCAGCTTAGGGACAGGTGCAGCGAACACTGAAGCTTTCTTT	CASSLGTGAANTEAFF
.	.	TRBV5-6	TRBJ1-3	TGTGCCAGCAGCTTGGGTAGAACTGGAAACACCATATATTTT	CASSLGRTGNTIYF
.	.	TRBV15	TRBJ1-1	TGTGCCACCAGCAGAGATTCGACAGGTAGAAAGAGAACTGAAGCTTTCTTT	CATSRDSTGRKRTEAFF
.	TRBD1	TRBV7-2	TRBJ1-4	TGTGCCAGCAGCTTAGGGGGACAGGGGGATGAAAAACTGTTTTTT	CASSLGGQGDEKLFF
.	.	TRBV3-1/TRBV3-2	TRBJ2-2	TGTGCCAGCAGCCAAGGGGAAGTCCGGGACGGGGAGCTGTTTTTT	CASSQGEVRDGELFF
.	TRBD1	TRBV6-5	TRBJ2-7	TGTGCCAGCGGAAGGACAGGGGGCGGCGAGCAGTACTTC	CASGRTGGGEQYF
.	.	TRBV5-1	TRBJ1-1	TGCGCCAGCAGCTTGACGCCTCAGGGATGGGGCACTGAAGCTTTCTTT	CASSLTPQGWGTEAFF
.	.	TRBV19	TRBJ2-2	TGTGCCAGTAGTCCCTACAGGCCAACCGGGGAGCTGTTTTTT	CASSPYRPTGELFF
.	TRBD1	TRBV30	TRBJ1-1	TGTGCCTGGAGCCGGGACAGGGTGAACACTGAAGCTTTCTTT	CAWSRDRVNTEAFF
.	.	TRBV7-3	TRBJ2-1	TGTGCCAGCAGCCTCACCCGAGGGGGGGACTACAATGAGCAGTTCTTC	CASSLTRGGDYNEQFF
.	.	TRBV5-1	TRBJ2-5	TGCGCCAGCAGCTTGGCACGACCCGGGGAGACCCAGTACTTC	CASSLARPGETQYF
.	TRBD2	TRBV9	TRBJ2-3	TGTGCCAGCAGCGTAGTTCGGTTGCCGACTAGCGGGCGACCAAGCACAGATACGCAGTATTTT	CASSVVRLPTSGRPSTDTQYF